These 8 T cell receptor beta chains came from one sample sequenced in a study of blood T cell repertoires in COVID-19 (TCRdb year 2020). The method was the immunoSEQ multiplex PCR assay. Drawn from immuneACCESS, this table holds only the in-frame rearrangements with V and J called that TCRdb kept. Clones are partly lost; checked studies trace under half to an unresolved V gene and leave the rest unexplained. A total of 130,000 to 150,000 clones appear in this sample, just under 85% of them only once. The top ten hold nearly 3% of the sample. The material sequenced was peripheral blood. The receptors stem from a woman between 35 and 50 years old with active or convalescent COVID-19.

The chain uses TRBV4-1 and TRBJ2-5; possible D gene TRBD1, 6 bases. The V end was cut by 0 bases, the J end by 5 bases, with 16 bases between. CDR3 size: 16 residues. Germline V gene data show CDR1 as MGHRA and CDR2 as YSYEKL. The CDR3 DNA sequence: TGCGCCAGCAGCCAAGATCTCACAGGGCTGCAGGAGACCCAGTACTTC. This sequence encodes CASSQDLTGLQETQYF.

This clone was picked up a small number of times. The rearrangement uses TRBV15 and TRBJ1-1; D gene ambiguous. The CDR3 extends over 14 amino acids. V lost 0 bases, J lost 8 bases, and 13 bases lay in between. In germline, CDR1 is LNHNV, CDR2 YYDKDF (reference sequence). The CDR3 here is CATSRDFGSNEAFF. CDR3 in DNA: TGTGCCACCAGCAGAGATTTCGGGAGCAACGAAGCTTTCTTT.

The chain links TRBV29-1 to TRBJ2-3; 10 bases fit TRBD2. From germline, CDR1 is SQVTM and CDR2 ANQGSEA. The CDR3 totals 16 residues. V gave up 3 bases and J gave up 5 bases; unmatched junction bases: 11. The CDR3 DNA follows: TGCAGCGTTGAGCCCCCCCTAGCGGGGGCCGGAGATACGCAGTATTTT. Protein product: CSVEPPLAGAGDTQYF.

The chain couples TRBV5-6 to TRBJ1-5, with D perhaps matching TRBD1 (5 bases). Germline V gene data show CDR1 as SGHDT and CDR2 as YYEEEE. V gave up 5 bases and J gave up 2 bases, with 8 bases separating them. The CDR3 runs 13 residues. CDR3 loop: CASRGRGNQPQHF. CDR3 sequence (DNA): TGTGCCAGCAGGGGGCGAGGCAATCAGCCCCAGCATTTT.

This clone was found once. The CDR3 region is CASSHLAGGGPKETQYF. As DNA, the CDR3 is TGTGCCAGCAGTCACCTAGCTGGGGGAGGGCCAAAAGAGACCCAGTACTTC. The rearrangement joins TRBV6-6 to TRBJ2-5; TRBD2 matches 7 bases. Trimming removed 5 bases from V and 3 bases from J; junction bases left unmatched: 15. This CDR3 contains 17 residues. CDR1 is MNHNY, CDR2 SVGAGI, per germline (reference sequence).

Here the CDR3 DNA reads TGTGCCAGCAGCGTAGATCAGGCCACAGATACGCAGTATTTT. Protein sequence: CASSVDQATDTQYF. V and J are TRBV9 and TRBJ2-3; D call uncertain. The CDR3 spans 14 residues. Germline CDR1 is SGDLS and CDR2 is YYNGEE. The ends were cut back, 0 bases at V and 2 bases at J, with 7 bases in the middle.

The J gene is TRBJ1-2, the V gene TRBV28; 11 bases match TRBD1. CDR1 and CDR2 (germline): MDHEN, SYDVKM. Trimming cost V 4 bases and J 4 bases; bases outside gene matches: 2. CDR3 length: 14 amino acids. Here the CDR3 reads CASSWGQGVYGYTF. The CDR3 DNA reads as TGTGCCAGCAGTTGGGGACAGGGGGTCTATGGCTACACCTTC.

The genes are TRBV18 and TRBJ2-2; tentative D call: TRBD1 (6 bases). Germline values: CDR1 KGHSH, CDR2 LQKENI. The V gene lost 5 bases and the J gene lost 4 bases, with 14 bases spanning the gap. The CDR3 is 15 amino acids. CDR3 DNA sequence: TGTGCCAGCTCAGACCAGGGGCGCAGCACCGGGGAGCTGTTTTTT. Its translation: CASSDQGRSTGELFF.